These 32 T cell receptor beta chains share one sample of origin, sequenced in a study of identical twins (dated by TCRdb to 2016 to 2017). The library was made by 5' RACE. The run used an Illumina HiSeq 2000. The raw public reads went through TCRdb reprocessing: fastp at Q25, MiXCR clone calling, in-frame beta chains kept. CDR3 protein sequences are deduplicated, and each keeps its most common genes and DNA. The sample table records about 690,000 distinct CDR3 sequences; 5.5% to 6.5% of these occur just once. Approximately 2% of the sample goes to the ten largest clones. Sequences were obtained from naive T cells sorted from blood. What the cell subset or site label conveys for this sample: cells isolated with a human naive T-cell isolation kit. All receptors come from a man aged 18 to 29 in good health.

This clonotype was seen at least ten times. The CDR3 nucleotides read TGTGCCAGCGGCTCCGCGTCCTACAATGAGCAGTTCTTC. Amino acid sequence: CASGSASYNEQFF. V and J are TRBV12-3 or TRBV12-4 and TRBJ2-1, with no clear D. The CDR3 extends over 13 amino acids. The V gene lost 8 bases and the J gene lost 1 base, with 9 bases spanning the gap.

The rearrangement links TRBV5-1 to TRBJ2-2; 8 nucleotides match TRBD2. Unmatched junction bases numbered 8, after V lost 0 bases and J lost 4 bases. CDR3 length: 17 residues. Germline CDR1 SGHRS, CDR2 YFSETQ. DNA for the CDR3: TGCGCCAGCAGCTTGGCGGGACTAGGGTCGGGCACCGGGGAGCTGTTTTTT. Translating gives CASSLAGLGSGTGELFF.

In its sample, this clonotype was seen many times. The DNA for the CDR3 is TGTGCCAGCCAGGGTAACAGCAATCAGCCCCAGCATTTT. Translation gives CASQGNSNQPQHF. V gene TRBV12-3 or TRBV12-4 combines with J gene TRBJ1-5, with D possibly TRBD1 on 5 matching bases. The CDR3 runs 13 residues. With 8 bases removed from V and 1 base from J, the gap between germline ends came to 9 bases.

The chain recombines TRBV5-1 with TRBJ2-1, with TRBD2 matching 14 bases. The CDR3 spans 16 residues. Germline V gives CDR1 SGHRS, CDR2 YFSETQ. Trimming cost V 3 bases and J 6 bases; bases outside gene matches: 5. The chain's CDR3 is CASSSRTSGRSNEQFF. The CDR3 DNA reads as TGCGCCAGCAGCTCACGGACTAGCGGGAGGTCCAATGAGCAGTTCTTC.

The CDR3 bases are TGTGCCAGCAGCCCACCGGGACTTGGCTCCCAAGAGACCCAGTACTTC. Its protein product is CASSPPGLGSQETQYF. This rearrangement joins TRBV12-3 or TRBV12-4 to TRBJ2-5, with D possibly being TRBD2 (6 bases). V was pared by 6 bases and J by 1 base, with 18 bases between. This CDR3 contains 16 residues.

This clonotype was seen ten or more times. The chain is built from TRBV4-3 and TRBJ2-4; D is perhaps TRBD1 or TRBD2 (5 bases each). The CDR3 has 16 residues. The germline V gene encodes CDR1 LGHNA and CDR2 YSLEER. The V gene lost 0 bases and the J gene lost 9 bases, with 18 bases spanning the gap. The CDR3 spells CASSQDEGLGVGIQYF. Written as DNA, the CDR3 is TGCGCCAGCAGCCAAGATGAGGGGCTAGGGGTGGGCATTCAGTACTTC.

The CDR3 DNA reads TGTGCCAGCAGCTTAGTATTCGTGACTAGCTCCGGGGAGCTGTTTTTT. It is translated as CASSLVFVTSSGELFF. The gene calls are TRBV7-8 and TRBJ2-2; 7 bases align to TRBD2. Germline CDR1 SGHVS, CDR2 FQNEAQ. This CDR3 spans 16 amino acids. V shed 1 base and J 6 bases; nucleotides not matched to a gene: 8.

This clonotype was recorded a few times. This sequence joins TRBV6-5 and TRBJ2-5, with a tentative D call TRBD1 (5 bases). V lost 0 bases to trimming and J lost 5 bases, with 13 bases between them. Germline V gene data show CDR1 as MNHEY and CDR2 as SVGAGI. The CDR3 runs to 15 residues. CDR3 region: CASSYSGPIQETQYF. In DNA, the CDR3 is TGTGCCAGCAGTTACTCGGGGCCAATCCAGGAGACCCAGTACTTC.

This clonotype was counted between two and nine times. The gene calls are TRBV7-3 and TRBJ2-3; 7 nucleotides agree with TRBD1. There are 18 residues in the CDR3. The germline CDR1 and CDR2 sequences are SGHTA and FQGTGA. V lost 0 bases and J lost 5; bases outside the gene matches: 14. DNA of the CDR3: TGTGCCAGCAGCTTAACCCTATTGACAGGGCTGGCAGTAGATACGCAGTATTTT. Translation: CASSLTLLTGLAVDTQYF.

In this sample, this clonotype turned up a few times. This rearrangement joins TRBV7-2 to TRBJ2-3; D assignment may be TRBD1 or TRBD2 (5 bases each). The germline CDR1 and CDR2 sequences are SGHTA and FQGNSA. The CDR3 consists of 14 residues. V was pared by 5 bases and J by 0 bases, with 9 bases between. The CDR3 protein is CASSLRDSTDTQYF. CDR3 nucleotide sequence: TGTGCCAGCAGCCTCCGGGACAGCACAGATACGCAGTATTTT.

The table lists this clonotype with a few counts. The chain employs TRBV27 and TRBJ2-3; possible D gene TRBD2, 5 bases. V was trimmed by 0 bases and J by 0 bases, leaving 7 bases between them. Germline lookup yields CDR1 MNHEY and CDR2 SMNVEV (reference sequence). CDR3 length equals 15 residues. The CDR3 protein is CASSLSRTSTDTQYF. The CDR3 DNA reads as TGTGCCAGCAGTTTATCCCGGACTAGCACAGATACGCAGTATTTT.

The genes are TRBV12-3 or TRBV12-4 and TRBJ1-6; 9 bases fit TRBD1. Unmatched junction bases numbered 16, after V lost 5 bases and J lost 17 bases. The CDR3 is made up of 15 amino acids. The CDR3 nucleotides read TGTGCCAGCAGTCAAGCCGGGACAGGGTTTCAAACAATCCACTTT. It specifies CASSQAGTGFQTIHF.

The chain couples TRBV27 to TRBJ2-1, with TRBD1 as a possible D gene (6 bases). The CDR3 covers 15 residues. Trimming left V 4 bases short and J 6 bases short, with 16 bases between. From germline, CDR1 is MNHEY and CDR2 SMNVEV (reference sequence). Here the CDR3 reads CASSSTSGDANEQFF. The CDR3 DNA sequence: TGTGCCAGCAGTTCAACCTCAGGGGACGCCAATGAGCAGTTCTTC.

The chain combines TRBV7-2 with TRBJ2-5, with TRBD1 matching 7 bases. Germline V CDR1 and CDR2: SGHTA, FQGNSA. Unmatched junction bases numbered 8, after V lost 7 bases and J lost 3 bases. The CDR3 covers 14 residues. DNA of the CDR3: TGTGCCAGCACCTACGGGGACAGAGAAGAGACCCAGTACTTC. It yields the protein CASTYGDREETQYF.

This clonotype turned up a few times. The genes are TRBV6-5 and TRBJ2-2, with D unresolved. Germline V gene data show CDR1 as MNHEY and CDR2 as SVGAGI. The V gene lost 2 bases and the J gene lost 8 bases, with 12 bases spanning the gap. This CDR3 is 14 amino acids long. For the CDR3, the DNA is TGTGCCAGCAGTTACACCGGCCCCGCGGGGGAGCTGTTTTTT. Translation: CASSYTGPAGELFF.

This clonotype has a count of ten or more. The V and J genes are TRBV10-3 and TRBJ1-4; D perhaps matches TRBD1 (6 bases). Germline CDR1 is ENHRY and CDR2 is SYGVKD. V shed 10 bases and J shed 8 bases, with 17 bases lying between them. CDR3 length equals 13 residues. CDR3 protein: CANTGTSQEKLFF. In DNA form, the CDR3 reads TGTGCCAATACCGGGACATCCCAAGAAAAACTGTTTTTT.

This clonotype was counted between two and nine times. The V call is TRBV19, the J call TRBJ2-1; D not certain. The CDR3 is 13 residues long. V was clipped by 3 bases and J by 3 bases, with 6 bases between them. The germline gives CDR1 LNHDA, CDR2 SQIVND (reference sequence). CDR3 in amino acids: CASSISSYNEQFF. The DNA for the CDR3 is TGTGCCAGTAGTATCTCCAGCTACAATGAGCAGTTCTTC.

This clonotype was picked up many times. CDR3 region: CASSFGGSAGELFF. CDR3 DNA sequence: TGTGCCAGCAGCTTTGGGGGCAGCGCCGGGGAGCTGTTTTTT. V and J are TRBV7-2 and TRBJ2-2; maybe TRBD1 (6 bases). V was cut by 3 bases and J by 6 bases, with 11 bases left in between. The CDR3 contains 14 residues. The germline gives CDR1 SGHTA, CDR2 FQGNSA.

The sample holds many counts of this clonotype. The J gene is TRBJ2-2, the V gene TRBV27; 7 bases align to TRBD1. The CDR3 consists of 15 residues. Germline trimming cut 4 bases from V and 1 base from J; bases unmatched to any gene: 3. Germline CDR1 MNHEY, CDR2 SMNVEV (reference sequence). The CDR3 DNA reads TGTGCCAGCAGTTCACACAGGGGGAACACCGGGGAGCTGTTTTTT. Amino acids: CASSSHRGNTGELFF.

The chain links TRBV7-9 to TRBJ2-1; D is uncertain. Germline V gives CDR1 SEHNR, CDR2 FQNEAQ (reference sequence). V lost 5 bases and J lost 0, with 8 bases in between. CDR3 length: 14 amino acids. The chain's CDR3 is CASSPQVSYNEQFF. CDR3 DNA sequence: TGTGCCAGCAGCCCCCAGGTCTCCTACAATGAGCAGTTCTTC.

This clonotype appeared many times. The V and J genes are TRBV7-8 and TRBJ2-7, with 7 bases fitting TRBD1. CDR1 is SGHVS, CDR2 FQNEAQ, per germline. The J segment lost 3 bases and the V segment lost 4 bases, leaving 6 bases of the junction unmatched. The CDR3 consists of 14 residues. The CDR3 region is CASSSVGQNYEQYV. The CDR3, as DNA: TGTGCCAGCAGCTCCGTGGGACAGAACTACGAGCAGTACGTC.

This clonotype has a count of ten or more. The V call is TRBV20-1, the J call TRBJ2-1; D perhaps matches TRBD2 (6 bases). CDR1 and CDR2 (germline): DFQATT, SNEGSKA (reference sequence). This CDR3 spans 13 amino acids. V was clipped by 3 bases and J by 3 bases, with 9 bases between them. The CDR3 DNA follows: TGCAGTGCTAGTTGGGACTTCTACAATGAGCAGTTCTTC. It specifies CSASWDFYNEQFF.

This clonotype was detected ten times or more. The rearrangement uses TRBV4-2 and TRBJ1-4, with D hard to call. The V end lost 3 bases, the J end lost 5 bases, and 16 bases lay between the germline ends. Germline V CDR1 and CDR2: LGHNA, YNFKEQ. The CDR3 runs to 16 residues. The CDR3, as DNA: TGTGCCAGCAGCCAGATGCTTAGGACGGCGAATGAAAAACTGTTTTTT. This gives the protein CASSQMLRTANEKLFF.

The rearrangement uses TRBV2 and TRBJ2-6, with a weak D call TRBD1 (6 bases). The germline V gene has CDR1 SNHLY and CDR2 FYNNEI. The CDR3 sequence is 16 residues long. The germline V and J ends were trimmed by 2 bases and 4 bases, with 12 bases remaining between them. In DNA form, the CDR3 reads TGTGCCAGCAGTGAACGGTTGAGGGGGGGGGCCAACGTCCTGACTTTC. Translation: CASSERLRGGANVLTF.

This clonotype came up many times. The rearrangement joins TRBV11-2 to TRBJ2-3; a weak D match, TRBD1 (6 bases). The CDR3 is 16 residues long. Trimming pared 4 bases from V and 0 bases from J, leaving 14 bases between. Germline loops: CDR1 SGHAT, CDR2 FQNNGV. The CDR3: CASSSWTETSTDTQYF. CDR3 nucleotide sequence: TGTGCCAGCAGCTCCTGGACAGAGACTAGCACAGATACGCAGTATTTT.

This clonotype appeared many times. The rearrangement uses TRBV27 and TRBJ2-3, with 13 bases matching TRBD2. The CDR3 extends over 15 amino acids. Germline V lookup: CDR1 MNHEY, CDR2 SMNVEV (reference sequence). Trimming removed 6 bases from V and 4 bases from J; junction bases left unmatched: 4. The chain's CDR3 is CASSRLAGGADTQYF. The CDR3 nucleotides read TGTGCCAGCAGCCGACTAGCGGGAGGAGCAGATACGCAGTATTTT.

The genes are TRBV12-3 or TRBV12-4 and TRBJ2-2, with TRBD1 identical over 12 bases. The V gene end was trimmed by 10 bases and the J gene end by 6 bases; junction bases not matched to a gene: 9. The CDR3 loop spans 15 amino acids. Here the CDR3 DNA reads TGTGCCACCGGAGGGACAGGGGGCCCTCCCGGGGAGCTGTTTTTT. It specifies CATGGTGGPPGELFF.

The V gene is TRBV9, the J gene TRBJ2-1; 10 bases line up with TRBD1. CDR3 length: 16 residues. CDR1 is SGDLS, CDR2 YYNGEE, per germline. Losses at the gene ends were 2 bases for V and 5 bases for J; bases not matched to a gene: 7. CDR3 coding DNA: TGTGCCAGCAGCGTCTTCGACAGGGGGCACAACAATGAGCAGTTCTTC. Translation gives CASSVFDRGHNNEQFF.

The table lists this clonotype with a few counts. This chain links TRBV7-2 with TRBJ1-6; D gene uncertain. Trimming removed 5 bases from V and 16 bases from J, with 12 bases in between. The CDR3 loop spans 11 amino acids. In germline, CDR1 is SGHTA, CDR2 FQGNSA. The CDR3 coding sequence is TGTGCCAGCAGCCCGGACGGATTACTCCACTTT. It translates to CASSPDGLLHF.

V usage is TRBV12-5 and J usage is TRBJ1-2; 11 nucleotides align to TRBD1. V shed 6 bases and J 2 bases; nucleotides not matched to a gene: 5. CDR3 size: 15 residues. Germline V gene lookup returns CDR1 LGHNT and CDR2 FRNRAP. The DNA of the CDR3 is TGTGCTAGTGGCCCCGGGACAGGGGGAAACTATGGCTACACCTTC. This codes for CASGPGTGGNYGYTF.

The genes are TRBV19 and TRBJ2-2; maybe TRBD1 (5 bases). In germline, CDR1 is LNHDA, CDR2 SQIVND (reference sequence). V was clipped by 6 bases and J by 5 bases, with 10 bases between them. The CDR3 sequence is 13 residues long. The CDR3 loop reads CASSLQVTGELFF. CDR3 bases: TGTGCCAGTAGCCTACAGGTGACCGGGGAGCTGTTTTTT.

This clonotype showed up many times. The chain links TRBV2 to TRBJ2-2; D is unclear. CDR3 length: 11 residues. The V end lost 8 bases, the J end lost 4 bases, and 5 bases lay between the germline ends. Looked up from germline, CDR1 is SNHLY and CDR2 is FYNNEI. The CDR3 protein is CASGPTGELFF. CDR3 bases: TGTGCCAGCGGCCCCACCGGGGAGCTGTTTTTT.